This passage covers 2 T cell receptor beta chains from one sample sequenced in a study of T cell repertoires in cytomegalovirus infection. TCRdb ran MiXCR on the reads and lists one entry per CDR3 protein. The sample shows nearly 650,000 distinct CDR3 sequences, 20% to 25% of them seen only once. Source material: CD8+ T cells from PBMCs. The source is a human donor in good health (CMV status not recorded). Some clones in this sample may be carry-over from other donors' samples.

CDR3 in DNA: TGCAGCGTTGTTGACACGGACTACGAGCAGTACGTC. Protein sequence: CSVVDTDYEQYV. The V call is TRBV29-1, the J call TRBJ2-7; D not resolved. CDR3 length: 12 amino acids. V gave up 4 bases and J gave up 3 bases, with 10 bases separating them. Per the germline V gene, CDR1 is SQVTM and CDR2 is ANQGSEA.

This chain joins TRBV12-3 or TRBV12-4 and TRBJ1-2; D ambiguous. V lost 3 bases and J lost 5, with 16 bases in between. The CDR3 has 15 residues. The CDR3 is CASSLEAGLTYGYTF. DNA of the CDR3: TGTGCCAGCAGTTTGGAGGCAGGTCTTACTTATGGCTACACCTTC.